The 12 T cell receptor beta chains below all came from one sample that was sequenced in a study of naive and memory T cell subsets. Overall study results and limits: Possibly reflecting memory cells re-expressing CD45RA, a few larger clonotypes occurred in naive repertoires, especially CD8.

Their antigens are not known. An equimolar mix of two oligonucleotides served as the beta constant-region primer for TRBC1 and TRBC2. Nested alpha and beta constant-region primers with the SP2 primer drove four PCR rounds on ligated cDNA. One entry per CDR3 protein results from TCRdb running MiXCR on the UMI-ligation and nested PCR reads. The sample includes 150,000 or so distinct CDR3 sequences, approximately 22% of them seen just once. The specimen was naive CD4+ T cells from blood. These receptors came from a human donor in good health.

This clonotype has a handful of counts. The rearrangement links TRBV12-3 or TRBV12-4 to TRBJ2-2; D possibly corresponds to TRBD2 (5 bases). There are 17 residues in the CDR3. Trimming stripped 7 bases from V and 1 base from J, with 19 bases between. The CDR3 DNA reads as TGTGCCAGCACCCTAAAGGCCCTAGCACAGAACACCGGGGAGCTGTTTTTT. Its translation: CASTLKALAQNTGELFF.

This clonotype was detected ten times or more. This chain links TRBV5-1 with TRBJ2-5; D is uncertain. Germline V gene lookup returns CDR1 SGHRS and CDR2 YFSETQ. This CDR3 region has 13 residues. Trimming removed 2 bases from V and 5 bases from J, with 10 bases in between. CDR3 amino acids: CASSLGPGETQYF. CDR3 DNA: TGCGCCAGCAGCTTAGGCCCTGGGGAGACCCAGTACTTC. The full variable domain, rest sourced from reference TRBV5-1 and TRBJ2-5, is KAGVTQTPRYLIKTRGQQVTLSCSPISGHRSVSWYQQTPGQGLQFLFEYFSETQRNKGNFPGRFSGRQFSNSRSEMNVSTLELGDSALYLCASSLGPGETQYFGPGTRLLVL.

This clonotype was found a few times. The rearrangement links TRBV5-1 to TRBJ1-2, with D possibly TRBD1 on 5 matching bases. The CDR3 is 15 amino acids. The germline V and J ends were trimmed by 2 bases and 3 bases, with 14 bases remaining between them. Germline CDR1 and CDR2: SGHRS and YFSETQ. CDR3 in DNA: TGCGCCAGCAGCTTTCGACAGAATAACTACTATGGCTACACCTTC. This translates into CASSFRQNNYYGYTF.

This clonotype was detected a few times. The chain joins TRBV2 to TRBJ1-2; D is unclear. Germline CDR1 and CDR2: SNHLY and FYNNEI. Trimming removed 3 bases from V and 3 bases from J, with 11 bases in between. The CDR3 length is 14 residues. For the CDR3, the DNA is TGTGCCAGCAGTGACCAAGGGATTGACTATGGCTACACCTTC. Translating gives CASSDQGIDYGYTF.

The chain combines TRBV28 with TRBJ1-1, with a possible D match to TRBD1 (5 bases). The ends were cut back, 6 bases at V and 7 bases at J, with 12 bases in the middle. The V gene's germline CDR1 is MDHEN and CDR2 SYDVKM. CDR3 size: 12 residues. CDR3 sequence (DNA): TGTGCCAGCAGATTAGGGGACGGTGAAGCTTTCTTT. Protein sequence: CASRLGDGEAFF.

CDR3 in amino acids: CASSSPAGGPSHTQYF. In DNA form, the CDR3 reads TGTGCCAGCAGCAGCCCAGCGGGAGGGCCCTCACATACGCAGTATTTT. This chain links TRBV7-2 with TRBJ2-3, with TRBD2 identical over 10 bases. Germline V gene data show CDR1 as SGHTA and CDR2 as FQGNSA. The junction had 12 bases not matched to a gene; V was cut back by 5 bases and J by 7 bases. The CDR3 totals 16 residues.

The chain's CDR3 is CASSLIKGKAEAFF. In DNA form, the CDR3 reads TGTGCCAGCAGCTTAATCAAGGGTAAGGCTGAAGCTTTCTTT. V gene TRBV7-9 combines with J gene TRBJ1-1, with D unresolved. V was pared by 2 bases and J by 6 bases, with 13 bases between. CDR3 size: 14 residues. The germline V gene has CDR1 SEHNR and CDR2 FQNEAQ (reference sequence).

This clonotype was recorded a few times. The chain links TRBV25-1 to TRBJ1-2; maybe TRBD1 (5 bases). The V gene lost 1 base and the J gene lost 6 bases, with 15 bases spanning the gap. CDR1 MGHDK and CDR2 SYGVNS come from the germline V gene. The CDR3 contains 15 residues. The CDR3 protein is CASSESPAGQNGYTF. CDR3 nucleotide sequence: TGTGCCAGCAGTGAATCCCCGGCAGGACAAAATGGCTACACCTTC.

This clonotype was observed many times. The chain employs TRBV18 and TRBJ2-3; D is unresolved. V lost 3 bases to trimming and J lost 2 bases, with 6 bases between them. Germline V gene sequence: CDR1 KGHSH, CDR2 LQKENI. CDR3 size: 13 residues. CDR3 region: CASSPPITDTQYF. CDR3 DNA: TGTGCCAGCTCACCCCCGATCACAGATACGCAGTATTTT.

This clonotype was observed at least ten times. This chain links TRBV10-3 with TRBJ1-5, with D tentatively TRBD1 (6 bases). Germline-derived CDR1 and CDR2 are ENHRY and SYGVKD. Trimming left V 3 bases short and J 1 base short, with 7 bases between. CDR3 size: 14 residues. CDR3 protein: CAISEQGSNQPQHF. The CDR3 coding sequence is TGTGCCATCAGTGAACAGGGAAGCAATCAGCCCCAGCATTTT.

This clonotype was counted only a few times. V gene TRBV4-3 combines with J gene TRBJ2-4; D is ambiguous. The CDR3 totals 13 residues. Trimming shortened V by 0 bases and J by 6 bases, and 6 bases separated the two germline ends. CDR1 is LGHNA, CDR2 YSLEER, per germline. The CDR3 sequence: CASSQDTPNIQYF. The CDR3 nucleotides are TGCGCCAGCAGCCAAGATACACCAAACATTCAGTACTTC.

This clonotype has only a few counts. The V and J genes are TRBV12-3 or TRBV12-4 and TRBJ2-2; D may be TRBD1 or TRBD2 (5 bases each). Trimming pared 7 bases from V and 2 bases from J, leaving 17 bases between. There are 16 residues in the CDR3. The CDR3 loop is CASTLFGTGNTGELFF. The CDR3 DNA reads as TGTGCCAGCACCCTGTTTGGGACGGGTAACACCGGGGAGCTGTTTTTT.